This TCR beta chain is drawn from a study of blood T cell dynamics during melanoma immunotherapy. CDR1 and CDR2 (germline): SEHNR, FQNEAQ (reference sequence). This CDR3 has 12 residues. Trimming cost V 7 bases and J 1 base; bases outside gene matches: 1. Specified time point: pre-treatment baseline. Generated by immunoSEQ multiplex PCR, the TCRdb table keeps only in-frame clones and is missing some. Of about 15,000 clones listed, 85% were seen once; the top ten hold about 4.6%. The chain is built from TRBV7-9 and TRBJ2-7; TRBD1 matches 7 bases. This receptor was identified in a human donor with melanoma. Specimen: blood, collected from a patient treated with checkpoint blockade. The CDR3 DNA reads as TGTGCCAGCACAGGGGGATCCTACGAGCAGTACTTC. This gives the protein CASTGGSYEQYF.